This TCR beta chain was identified in a study of metastatic and nonmetastatic thyroid tumors. Whole-study context: Repertoires from malignant and benign thyroid patients were compared across blood and tumor or nodule tissue.

The study, taken as a whole, reports: Reportedly, malignant thyroid tumors had significantly higher TCR beta diversity than benign nodules, in blood and tumor.

This clone was counted at least ten times. Its target is unknown. All patients reached thyroid surgery having received no treatment beforehand. Methods used by the authors: A classifier of distant metastasis in papillary thyroid cancer was built from CDR3 differences (across clinicopathological groups). TCRdb re-analyzed the PCR reads using MiXCR. The V and J calls and clone size are TCRdb's, not the authors'. The data hold 70,000 or so clones, with over 12% observed a single time. The germline V gene encodes CDR1 SGHNT and CDR2 YENEEA. Trimming removed 1 base from V and 0 bases from J, with 11 bases in between. This CDR3 contains 16 residues.

This sequence originates from a male donor with papillary thyroid cancer or a benign thyroid nodule (not recorded which). Some clones in this sample may be carry-over from other donors' samples. The sequencing input was blood. The chain uses TRBV11-3 and TRBJ2-3; perhaps TRBD2 as D (6 bases). CDR3 residues: CASSLGAGTSTDTQYF. In DNA form, the CDR3 reads TGTGCCAGCAGCTTAGGAGCGGGCACTAGCACAGATACGCAGTATTTT.